The clone carrying this T cell receptor beta chain has ten or more counts. V was shortened by 6 bases and J by 1 base, with 9 bases between the two germline ends. The germline V gene encodes CDR1 SNHLY and CDR2 FYNNEI. This CDR3 is built from 13 residues. This record belongs to a study of read filtering for tumor transcriptome and immune sequencing. The library was built from roughly 400 ng RNA with molecular barcoded adaptors for alpha/delta and beta/gamma chains. TCRdb fed the reads into MiXCR, producing one record per CDR3 protein. The data show roughly 93,000 distinct CDR3 sequences, with 20% to 25% seen just once and more than 9.5% held by the top ten.

The TCR sequence derives from a donor at least 40 years old with multiple myeloma. The chain uses TRBV2 and TRBJ1-1; D remains ambiguous. The sample taken for sequencing was a population of CD138-negative cells sorted from bone marrow. The DNA of the CDR3 is TGTGCCAGCAGCTCCCAGGCGAACACTGAAGCTTTCTTT. This encodes CASSSQANTEAFF.